The 28 T cell receptor beta chains below come from one sample, sequenced in a study of low-dose radiotherapy and immunotherapy resistance in tumors. TRAV- and TRBV-specific primers primed first-strand cDNA, covering alpha and beta chains. TCRs were amplified for 15 to 25 PCR cycles with a constant-region primer and V-primer adapter. TCRdb redid the calling of the reads with MiXCR, one entry per CDR3 protein. The sample carries tens of thousands of distinct CDR3 sequences, about a third recorded once. Time point here: before trial treatment. This specimen was PBMCs, taken before treatment. The receptors come from a female donor with ovarian cancer.

Of note for this clonotype: A far larger clone is one nucleotide away, so this likely arose from a read error. The rearrangement joins TRBV5-4 to TRBJ2-4, with no clear D. Trimming took off 4 bases at V and 13 bases at J, with 24 bases between the two ends. The CDR3 consists of 15 residues. Germline values: CDR1 SGHNT, CDR2 YYREEE (reference sequence). CDR3 nucleotides: TGTGCCAGCAGCACCCGGACCTCTCGGTACAATGAGCAGTACTTC. Amino acid sequence: CASSTRTSRYNEQYF.

Details on this clonotype: This is likely a read error, given that the CDR3 carries no conserved phenylalanine or tryptophan at its end. It is unclear where the CDR3 begins or ends on the DNA, so no DNA is shown, and the CDR3 is as TCRdb lists it. The chain employs TRBV18 and TRBJ2-7; the D call of TRBD1 is as the table states it, not checked on the DNA. The CDR3 spans 10 amino acids, including both terminal residues. Germline V lookup: CDR1 KGHSH, CDR2 LQKENI. The CDR3 loop is CASSPRTGGS.

Remarks on this clonotype: A far bigger clonotype differs at one base, so this is likely a read error. This sequence joins TRBV6-2 or TRBV6-3 and TRBJ2-7; 10 positions agree with TRBD2. The CDR3 is 13 residues long. Germline assignment: CDR1 MNHEY and CDR2 SVGEGT. Trimming removed 10 bases from V and 7 bases from J; junction bases left unmatched: 10. DNA for the CDR3: TGTGCCACTGGACTAGCGGCATACAATGAGCAGTACTTC. This gives the protein CATGLAAYNEQYF.

V is TRBV4-3 and J is TRBJ2-5; 7 positions match TRBD2. There are 15 residues in the CDR3. The ends lost 0 bases at V and 3 bases at J; junction bases unmatched: 4. Looked up from germline, CDR1 is LGHNA and CDR2 is YSLEER. The CDR3 DNA reads as TGCGCCAGCAGCCAAGACACTAGCGTAAAAGAGACCCAGTACTTC. Translation gives CASSQDTSVKETQYF.

This clonotype was counted many times. CDR3 bases: TGTGCCAGCAGCTTGTCAACGGGAGGCATACACTACGAGCAGTACTTC. Amino acid sequence: CASSLSTGGIHYEQYF. V gene TRBV7-2 combines with J gene TRBJ2-7; 7 bases fit TRBD2. CDR3 length: 16 residues. Germline-derived CDR1 and CDR2 are SGHTA and FQGNSA. Trimming took 3 bases from V and 3 from J; bases not matched to a gene: 11.

A few counts support this clonotype. This sequence joins TRBV7-3 and TRBJ1-1; 9 nucleotides match TRBD1. This CDR3 has 14 residues. V was pared by 4 bases and J by 6 bases, with 6 bases of the junction left unmatched. Per the germline V gene, CDR1 is SGHTA and CDR2 is FQGTGA. The CDR3: CASSSTGGKAEAFF. For the CDR3, the DNA is TGTGCCAGCAGCTCGACAGGGGGGAAGGCTGAAGCTTTCTTT.

The table lists this clonotype with many counts. This sequence joins TRBV28 and TRBJ1-5, with 7 nucleotides matching TRBD1. The length of the CDR3 is 20 residues. Germline assignment: CDR1 MDHEN and CDR2 SYDVKM. The V gene end was trimmed by 5 bases and the J gene end by 0 bases; junction bases not matched to a gene: 19. CDR3 region: CASSLNRQGLAYHSNQPQHF. CDR3 DNA sequence: TGTGCCAGCAGTCTTAATCGACAGGGATTGGCCTACCATAGCAATCAGCCCCAGCATTTT.

In this sample, this clonotype turned up many times. The chain joins TRBV21-1 to TRBJ2-3; the table's D gene call, TRBD2, was not cross checked with the DNA. TRBV21-1 is designated a pseudogene. This CDR3 has 15 amino acids. The CDR3 DNA reads TGTGCCAGCAGCAAAGCAGCGGGGGGCACAGATACGCAGTATTTT. Translation gives CASSKAAGGTDTQYF.

This clonotype was picked up many times. The rearrangement links TRBV19 to TRBJ1-5; 8 positions match TRBD1. The CDR3 has 15 residues. The V and J ends lost 4 bases and 4 bases, in that order; junction bases with no gene match: 6. CDR1 and CDR2 from the germline V gene are LNHDA and SQIVND (reference sequence). The CDR3 protein is CASSSGTGFNQPQHF. DNA for the CDR3: TGTGCCAGTAGTAGTGGGACAGGCTTTAATCAGCCCCAGCATTTT.

The chain is built from TRBV7-6 and TRBJ1-6; no clear D gene. CDR1 SGHVS and CDR2 FNYEAQ come from the germline V gene. The CDR3 covers 16 residues. V was trimmed by 1 base and J by 8 bases, leaving 15 bases between them. DNA of the CDR3: TGTGCCAGCAGCTTAGGGTCGGGGAATTCGGATTCACCCCTCCACTTT. Translating it yields CASSLGSGNSDSPLHF. Variable domain in full (rest from reference TRBV7-6 and TRBJ1-6): GAGVSQSPRYKVTKRGQDVALRCDPISGHVSLYWYRQALGQGPEFLTYFNYEAQQDKSGLPNDRFSAERPEGSISTLTIQRTEQRDSAMYRCASSLGSGNSDSPLHFGNGTRLTVT.

This chain joins TRBV5-1 and TRBJ2-7, with TRBD1 matching 7 bases. V lost 2 bases to trimming and J lost 4 bases; unmatched junction nucleotides: 6. The CDR3 consists of 14 residues. Germline CDR1 SGHRS, CDR2 YFSETQ. The CDR3 DNA follows: TGCGCCAGCAGCTTTACAGGGGATCTATACGAGCAGTACTTC. This gives the protein CASSFTGDLYEQYF.

This clonotype occurred many times. The CDR3, as DNA: TGCAGCGCCCTGGTGGGTCGGGACTATAATACCGGGGCTTTCTTT. Its translation is CSALVGRDYNTGAFF. The rearrangement links TRBV29-1 to TRBJ1-1; D perhaps matches TRBD1 (5 bases). The V end lost 7 bases, the J end lost 11 bases, and 29 bases lay between the germline ends. The CDR3 length is 15 residues. Germline V lookup: CDR1 SQVTM, CDR2 ANQGSEA.

The chain joins TRBV6-1 to TRBJ2-1, with D unresolved. V was trimmed by 2 bases and J by 9 bases, leaving 14 bases between them. The germline V gene has CDR1 MNHNS and CDR2 SASEGT. This CDR3 comprises 14 residues. CDR3 protein: CASSELLKSSEQFF. The CDR3 bases are TGTGCCAGCAGTGAACTACTAAAAAGTAGTGAGCAGTTCTTC.

The V gene is TRBV5-1, the J gene TRBJ1-6; tentatively, D is TRBD1 (5 bases). Per germline, CDR1 SGHRS and CDR2 YFSETQ. Trimming took off 0 bases at V and 15 bases at J, with 16 bases between the two ends. This CDR3 comprises 14 residues. As DNA, the CDR3 is TGCGCCAGCAGCTTGGCGATGGGGGAGTCGTACCTCCACTTT. Amino acids: CASSLAMGESYLHF.

This chain links TRBV9 with TRBJ2-3; weak D call: TRBD2 (5 bases). Per the germline V gene, CDR1 is SGDLS and CDR2 is YYNGEE. The CDR3 has 16 amino acids. Between the trimmed V and J ends, which lost 0 bases and 0 bases, there was a span of 11 bases. For the CDR3, the DNA is TGTGCCAGCAGCGTAGGTGCGGGTTCTAGCACAGATACGCAGTATTTT. This encodes CASSVGAGSSTDTQYF.

This clonotype was seen only a few times. In DNA form, the CDR3 reads TGTGCCAGCAGTCTGACAGGGGGCTACACCTTC. Protein: CASSLTGGYTF. V gene TRBV2 combines with J gene TRBJ1-2; TRBD1 matches 7 bases. The ends lost 5 bases at V and 8 bases at J; junction bases unmatched: 2. The CDR3 length is 11 residues. The germline V gene encodes CDR1 SNHLY and CDR2 FYNNEI.

The chain has TRBV7-3 and TRBJ2-3; tentative D call: TRBD1 (6 bases). The CDR3 totals 14 residues. The germline CDR1 and CDR2 sequences are SGHTA and FQGTGA. With 6 bases removed from V and 0 bases from J, the gap between germline ends came to 10 bases. In DNA form, the CDR3 reads TGTGCCAGCAGGGTAGGGGGAAGCACAGATACGCAGTATTTT. Amino acid sequence: CASRVGGSTDTQYF.

Worth noting for this clonotype: It differs at one base from a far larger clone, so likely a read error. The DNA of the CDR3 is TGTGCCAGCAGTGACTTACCCTCTCGATCCTACGAGCAGTTCTTC. This translates into CASSDLPSRSYEQFF. The J gene is TRBJ2-1, the V gene TRBV6-2 or TRBV6-3; no reliable D call. The CDR3 spans 15 residues. The V end was cut by 5 bases, the J end by 10 bases, with 21 bases between. The germline V gene encodes CDR1 MNHEY and CDR2 SVGEGT.

The sample holds many counts of this clonotype. This rearrangement joins TRBV12-3 or TRBV12-4 to TRBJ1-2, with D possibly TRBD1 on 5 matching bases. The CDR3 totals 11 residues. The germline V and J ends were trimmed by 6 bases and 8 bases, with 10 bases remaining between them. The DNA of the CDR3 is TGTGCCAGCAGCTCCCGGGGCGGCTACACCTTC. This gives the protein CASSSRGGYTF.

Ten or more counts support this clonotype. The rearrangement links TRBV7-3 to TRBJ2-2, with D possibly TRBD2 on 5 matching bases. Trimming took 1 base from V and 5 from J, leaving 8 bases between them. Germline lookup yields CDR1 SGHTA and CDR2 FQGTGA. The CDR3 consists of 14 residues. The CDR3 spells CASSLIGGTGELFF. The CDR3 coding sequence is TGTGCCAGCAGCTTAATTGGCGGGACCGGGGAGCTGTTTTTT.

This clonotype was counted at least ten times. The chain carries TRBV15 and TRBJ2-3, with D possibly matching TRBD2 (6 bases). Germline V gives CDR1 LNHNV, CDR2 YYDKDF (reference sequence). This CDR3 region has 15 residues. V was shortened by 1 base and J by 3 bases, with 11 bases between the two germline ends. CDR3 in DNA: TGTGCCACCAGCAGAGGTGGGGGGTTTACAGATACGCAGTATTTT. Translating gives CATSRGGGFTDTQYF.

The CDR3 bases are TGCGCCAGCAGCTTGTCCCCGGGGTACGAGCAGTACTTC. Translation: CASSLSPGYEQYF. The J gene is TRBJ2-7, the V gene TRBV5-1; tentatively, D is TRBD2 (5 bases). V was trimmed by 1 base and J by 4 bases, leaving 9 bases between them. CDR3 length: 13 amino acids. Germline V CDR1 and CDR2: SGHRS, YFSETQ.

This clonotype occurred many times. This sequence joins TRBV10-3 and TRBJ1-1; 9 bases line up with TRBD1. CDR1 and CDR2 (germline): ENHRY, SYGVKD. V dropped 6 bases and J dropped 4; count of bases not matched to a gene: 21. The CDR3 covers 19 residues. CDR3 amino acids: CAISPWIVGTGSGGTEAFF. The CDR3 DNA sequence: TGTGCCATCAGCCCTTGGATTGTCGGGACAGGGAGTGGGGGCACTGAAGCTTTCTTT.

This chain joins TRBV2 and TRBJ2-3; D is possibly TRBD2 (6 bases). Germline V gene sequence: CDR1 SNHLY, CDR2 FYNNEI. The CDR3 spans 14 residues. Deletions cut 1 base from V and 7 bases from J, with 12 bases between. The CDR3 here is CASSEVTSYNTQYF. Written as DNA, the CDR3 is TGTGCCAGCAGTGAAGTGACTAGTTATAATACGCAGTATTTT.

The chain employs TRBV11-2 and TRBJ2-5, with 12 positions matching TRBD2. This CDR3 has 14 residues. The germline V gene has CDR1 SGHAT and CDR2 FQNNGV. The J segment lost 4 bases and the V segment lost 5 bases, leaving 2 bases of the junction unmatched. CDR3 DNA: TGTGCCAGCAGCCCACTAGCGGGGGGAGAGACCCAGTACTTC. Translating gives CASSPLAGGETQYF.

This clonotype was seen many times. The V and J genes are TRBV6-2 or TRBV6-3 and TRBJ2-7; weak D call: TRBD2 (6 bases). V shed 2 bases and J shed 1 base, with 15 bases lying between them. Germline CDR1 reads MNHEY; CDR2 reads SVGEGT. The CDR3 has 16 amino acids. The CDR3 DNA reads TGTGCCAGCAGTTACAGCCTGCGCGGGACGTCCTACGAGCAGTACTTC. Residues: CASSYSLRGTSYEQYF.

This clonotype was found a few times. The chain joins TRBV5-1 to TRBJ1-4, with a possible D match to TRBD1 (6 bases). Germline V CDR1 and CDR2: SGHRS, YFSETQ. The CDR3 covers 15 residues. V was pared by 4 bases and J by 5 bases, with 15 bases between. As DNA, the CDR3 is TGCGCCAGCAGCCCCCGGGACACGACGAATGAAAAACTGTTTTTT. Protein product: CASSPRDTTNEKLFF.

V and J are TRBV12-3 or TRBV12-4 and TRBJ2-3, with 8 bases aligning to TRBD2. V shed 8 bases, J shed 0 bases, and the junction held 1 base outside the gene matches. There are 13 residues in the CDR3. This CDR3 reads CASGLASTDTQYF. As DNA, the CDR3 is TGTGCCAGCGGACTAGCTAGCACAGATACGCAGTATTTT.